This T cell receptor beta chain was retrieved from a study of tumor and adjacent non-tumor tissue in lung cancer. About the research overall: There were about 12 adenocarcinoma, 2 squamous cell carcinoma and 1 small cell lung cancer cases.

A modified ARM-PCR protocol with three rounds of nested PCR amplified TCRbeta. TCRdb itself ran the multiplex PCR reads through MiXCR, one entry per CDR3 protein. The sample carries over 110,000 distinct CDR3 sequences, approximately 64% recorded once. In this sample, this clonotype turned up a few times. What it recognizes is unknown. This sample's RNA came from whole unsorted tissue. There are 15 residues in the CDR3. The germline V and J ends were trimmed by 2 bases and 4 bases, with 15 bases remaining between them. Germline values: CDR1 MNHEY, CDR2 SVGAGI. Findings and caveats of the study: Tumor TCR diversity, when higher, was linked to shorter survival. Tumor repertoires had a smaller top 100 clone share than normal lung.

This chain connects TRBV6-5 to TRBJ2-7; TRBD2 is a possible D gene (6 bases). The receptor was derived from a man aged 55-75 years with small cell lung cancer. The sample was lung tumor tissue. In DNA form, the CDR3 reads TGTGCCAGCAGTTACCTCGCTACTGGGGGGTACGAGCAGTACTTC. Its protein is CASSYLATGGYEQYF.